This T cell receptor beta chain was identified in a study of patients and donors after allogeneic stem cell transplantation (dated by TCRdb to 2020 to 2022). The library was built by means of RT-PCR. TCRdb lists the instrument as NextSeq 550. Using fastp at Q25 and MiXCR, TCRdb reprocessed the public reads and kept productive beta chains. All rows with the same CDR3 protein become a single entry with the most common DNA and genes. Present in this sample are approximately 430,000 distinct CDR3 sequences, around 16% of which were seen just once. The ten largest clones capture roughly 7% of the sample. V trim: 6 bases; J trim: 7 bases; unmatched bases: 2. Based on the germline V gene, the CDR1 and CDR2 sequences are MNHEY and SVGAGI. From the cysteine up to the phenylalanine, the CDR3 has a length of 12 residues. Kept here is only the CDR3 DNA, which spans 36 bases and is read in frame from base 1. Note on this clonotype: The antigen it recognizes is unknown. No much larger clone is present one base from it, and per-base qualities are unavailable.

Sequencing used blood, either unsorted or a sorted T cell fraction (not recorded which). The sequence came from a human donor who was either an allogeneic HSCT recipient or a stem cell or donor lymphocyte infusion donor (not recorded which). It is not recorded whose cells these are; they may come from a transplant donor. The chain is encoded by TRBV6-5 joined to TRBJ2-1, with 8 junctional bases fitting TRBD1. CDR3 sequence: CASSWTGNEQFF. The base sequence is TGTGCCAGCAGCTGGACAGGGAATGAGCAGTTCTTC.